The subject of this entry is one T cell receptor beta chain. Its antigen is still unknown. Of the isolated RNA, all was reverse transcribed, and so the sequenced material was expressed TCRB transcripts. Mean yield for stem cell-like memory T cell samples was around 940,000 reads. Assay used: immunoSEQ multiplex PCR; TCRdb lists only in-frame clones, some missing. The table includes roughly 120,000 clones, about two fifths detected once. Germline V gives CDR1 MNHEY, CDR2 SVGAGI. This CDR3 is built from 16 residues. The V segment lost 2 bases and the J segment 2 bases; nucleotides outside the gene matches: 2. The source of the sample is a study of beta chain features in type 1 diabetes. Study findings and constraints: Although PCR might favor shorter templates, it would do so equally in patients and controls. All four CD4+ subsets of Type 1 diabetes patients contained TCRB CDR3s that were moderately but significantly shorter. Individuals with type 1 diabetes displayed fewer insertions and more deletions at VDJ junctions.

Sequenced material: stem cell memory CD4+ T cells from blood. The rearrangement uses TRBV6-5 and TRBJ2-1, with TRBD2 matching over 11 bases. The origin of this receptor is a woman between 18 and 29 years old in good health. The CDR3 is CASSYLAGGPYNEQFF. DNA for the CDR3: TGTGCCAGCAGTTACCTAGCGGGAGGTCCCTACAATGAGCAGTTCTTC.